These 2 T cell receptor beta chains share one sample of origin, sequenced in a study of blood T cells in healthy people across ages. It was with a sample-barcoded 5' primer and a J-beta primer mix that a second PCR of roughly 7 to 12 cycles was run. TCRdb fed the 5' RACE reads into MiXCR, producing one record per CDR3 protein. The sample holds 1,800,000 or so distinct CDR3 sequences, 35% to 50% seen once. The sequenced sample consisted of blood. Receptors were obtained from a human donor in good health.

The CDR3 is CSARRTGGHGKLFF. The CDR3 DNA follows: TGCAGTGCTAGGCGGACAGGGGGCCATGGAAAACTGTTTTTT. The chain is built from TRBV20-1 and TRBJ1-4, with 11 bases identical to TRBD1. In germline, CDR1 is DFQATT, CDR2 SNEGSKA (reference sequence). CDR3 length equals 14 residues. The trim removed 3 bases at V and 10 bases at J, leaving 7 bases unmatched.

This clonotype was seen only a few times. V is TRBV2 and J is TRBJ2-6; the D is unclear. V was trimmed by 8 bases and J by 1 base, leaving 12 bases between them. The CDR3 loop spans 15 amino acids. Germline CDR1 is SNHLY and CDR2 is FYNNEI. This chain's CDR3 is CASRGQLSGANVLTF. The CDR3 region has the DNA TGTGCCAGCCGCGGCCAGCTATCTGGGGCCAACGTCCTGACTTTC.